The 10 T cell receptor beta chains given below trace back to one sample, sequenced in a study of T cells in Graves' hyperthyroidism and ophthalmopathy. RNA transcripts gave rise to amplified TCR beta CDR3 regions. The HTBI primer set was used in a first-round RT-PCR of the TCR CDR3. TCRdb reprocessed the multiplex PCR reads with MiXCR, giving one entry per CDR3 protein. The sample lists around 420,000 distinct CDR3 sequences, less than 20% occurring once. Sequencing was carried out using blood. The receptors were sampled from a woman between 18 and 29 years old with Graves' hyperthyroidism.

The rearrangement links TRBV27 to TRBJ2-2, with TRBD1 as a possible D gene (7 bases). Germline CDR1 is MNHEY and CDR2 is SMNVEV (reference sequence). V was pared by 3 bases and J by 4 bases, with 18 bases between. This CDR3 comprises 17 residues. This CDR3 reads CASSFRVGGTVTGELFF. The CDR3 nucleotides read TGTGCCAGCAGTTTTAGGGTCGGAGGGACAGTCACCGGGGAGCTGTTTTTT.

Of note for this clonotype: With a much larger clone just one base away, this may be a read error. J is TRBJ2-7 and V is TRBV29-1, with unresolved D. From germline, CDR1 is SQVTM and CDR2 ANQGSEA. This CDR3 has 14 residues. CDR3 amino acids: CSVRGRSSAYDQYF. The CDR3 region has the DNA TGCAGCGTTCGTGGACGGAGCAGTGCCTACGACCAGTACTTC.

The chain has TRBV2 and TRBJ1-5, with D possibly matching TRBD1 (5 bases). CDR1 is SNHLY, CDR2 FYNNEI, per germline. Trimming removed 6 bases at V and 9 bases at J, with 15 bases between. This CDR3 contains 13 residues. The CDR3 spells CASRNRGLGPQHF. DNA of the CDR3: TGTGCCAGCAGGAACCGGGGCCTGGGGCCCCAGCATTTT.

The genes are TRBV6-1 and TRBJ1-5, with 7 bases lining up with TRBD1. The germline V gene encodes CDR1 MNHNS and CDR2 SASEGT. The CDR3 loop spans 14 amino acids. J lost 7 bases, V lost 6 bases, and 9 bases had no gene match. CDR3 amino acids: CASSALQGNQPQHF. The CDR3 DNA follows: TGTGCCAGCAGCGCTTTACAGGGGAACCAGCCCCAGCATTTT.

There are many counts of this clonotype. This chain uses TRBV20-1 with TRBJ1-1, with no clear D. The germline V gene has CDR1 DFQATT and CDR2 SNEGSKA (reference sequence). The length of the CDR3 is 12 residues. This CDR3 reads CSTAGPNTEAFF. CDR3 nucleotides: TGCAGCACTGCAGGCCCCAACACTGAAGCTTTCTTT.

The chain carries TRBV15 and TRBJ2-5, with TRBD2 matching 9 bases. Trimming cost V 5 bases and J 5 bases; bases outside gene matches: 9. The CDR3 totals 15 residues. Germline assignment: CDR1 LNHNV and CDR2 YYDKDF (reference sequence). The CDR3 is CATSLDGTSRETQYF. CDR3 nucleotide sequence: TGTGCCACCAGCCTAGACGGGACTAGCCGTGAGACCCAGTACTTC. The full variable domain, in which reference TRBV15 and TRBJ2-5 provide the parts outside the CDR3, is DAMVIQNPRYQVTQFGKPVTLSCSQTLNHNVMYWYQQKSSQAPKLLFHYYDKDFNNEADTPDNFQSRRPNTSFCFLDIRSPGLGDTAMYLCATSLDGTSRETQYFGPGTRLLVL.

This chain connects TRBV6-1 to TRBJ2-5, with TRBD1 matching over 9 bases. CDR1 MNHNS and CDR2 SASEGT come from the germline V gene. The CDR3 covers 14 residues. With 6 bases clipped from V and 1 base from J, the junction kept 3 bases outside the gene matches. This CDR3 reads CASRKGQGQETQYF. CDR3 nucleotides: TGTGCCAGCAGAAAGGGACAGGGCCAAGAGACCCAGTACTTC.

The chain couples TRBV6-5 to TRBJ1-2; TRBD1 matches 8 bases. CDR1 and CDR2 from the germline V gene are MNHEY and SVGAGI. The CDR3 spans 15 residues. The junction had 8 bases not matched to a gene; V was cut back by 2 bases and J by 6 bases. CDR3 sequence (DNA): TGTGCCAGCAGTTACACTGCCTCAGGGGGCGATGGCTACACCTTC. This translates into CASSYTASGGDGYTF.

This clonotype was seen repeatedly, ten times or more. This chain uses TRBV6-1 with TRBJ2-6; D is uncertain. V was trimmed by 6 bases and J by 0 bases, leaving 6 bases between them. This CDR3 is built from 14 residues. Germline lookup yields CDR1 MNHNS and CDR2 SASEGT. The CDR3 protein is CASSTVSGANVLTF. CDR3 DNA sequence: TGTGCCAGCAGCACAGTCTCTGGGGCCAACGTCCTGACTTTC.

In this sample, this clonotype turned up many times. Here the CDR3 reads CASSFSGGLAKNIQYF. The CDR3 DNA sequence: TGTGCCAGCAGCTTTAGCGGGGGGCTAGCCAAAAACATTCAGTACTTC. This chain joins TRBV13 and TRBJ2-4, with 10 bases matching TRBD2. The CDR3 covers 16 residues. With V trimmed by 3 bases and J by 0 bases, 2 bases remained unmatched. Germline CDR1 PRHDT, CDR2 FYEKMQ (reference sequence).